This TCR beta chain is drawn from a study of blood T cells in healthy people across ages. The authors ran a second PCR of roughly 6 to 12 cycles using a sample-barcoded 5' primer and a J-beta primer mix. TCRdb redid the calling of the 5' RACE reads with MiXCR, one entry per CDR3 protein. This sample has more than 1,000,000 distinct CDR3 sequences; under 30% occur once, and the top ten carry about 0.8%. This clonotype has just a few counts. CDR3 length: 12 residues. Germline V gene lookup returns CDR1 LGHDT and CDR2 YNNKEL (reference sequence). V lost 4 bases and J lost 6, with 10 bases in between. The same specimen was also included in a second study, on T cells of mothers and their children.

Material: blood. This clonotype originated in a girl aged 2 to 9 in good health. The J gene is TRBJ2-7, the V gene TRBV3-1; D remains unclear. This CDR3 is CASSPRIGEQYF. The CDR3, as DNA: TGTGCCAGCAGCCCGAGAATTGGCGAGCAGTACTTC.